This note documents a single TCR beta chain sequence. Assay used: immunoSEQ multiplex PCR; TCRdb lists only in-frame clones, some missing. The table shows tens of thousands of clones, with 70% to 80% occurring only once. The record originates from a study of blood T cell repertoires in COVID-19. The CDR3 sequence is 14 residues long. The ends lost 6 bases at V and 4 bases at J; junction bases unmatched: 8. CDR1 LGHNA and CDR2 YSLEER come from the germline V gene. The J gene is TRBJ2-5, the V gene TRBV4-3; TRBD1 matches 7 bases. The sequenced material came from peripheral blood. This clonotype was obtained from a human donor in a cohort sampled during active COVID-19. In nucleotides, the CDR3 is TGCGCCAGCAGTCGCCGACAGGGTCGAGAGACCCAGTACTTC. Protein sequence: CASSRRQGRETQYF.